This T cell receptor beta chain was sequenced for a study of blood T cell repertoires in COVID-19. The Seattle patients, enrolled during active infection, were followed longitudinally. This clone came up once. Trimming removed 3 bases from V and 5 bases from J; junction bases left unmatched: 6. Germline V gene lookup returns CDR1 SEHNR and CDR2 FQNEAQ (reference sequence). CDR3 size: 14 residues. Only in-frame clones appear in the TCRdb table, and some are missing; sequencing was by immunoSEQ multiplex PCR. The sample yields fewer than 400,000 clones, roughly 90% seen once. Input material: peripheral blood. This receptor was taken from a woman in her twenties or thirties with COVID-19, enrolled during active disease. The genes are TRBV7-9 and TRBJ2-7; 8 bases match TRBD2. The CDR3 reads CASSFSGGPNEQYF. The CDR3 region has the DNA TGTGCCAGCAGCTTTTCGGGAGGGCCGAACGAGCAGTACTTC.